The text below deals with one T cell receptor (beta chain). Its antigen is not identified. One junction end does not reproduce the germline sequence, and a read error may be involved. TCRbeta libraries were built with three rounds of nested PCR, modified from ARM-PCR. Each CDR3 protein is one row after TCRdb ran MiXCR on the multiplex PCR reads. The table has tens of thousands of distinct CDR3 sequences, over 75% seen once. This specimen comes from a study of tumor and adjacent non-tumor tissue in lung cancer. Study-level background: Patients comprised roughly 12 adenocarcinoma, a couple of squamous cell carcinoma and 1 small cell lung cancer. Each sample yielded roughly 4 million productive TCRbeta reads on average.

No cell sorting was done before RNA was extracted from the tissue. The V gene's germline CDR1 is MNHNS and CDR2 SASEGT. This CDR3 contains 16 residues. General observations from the study: Patients with more diverse tumor TCRs had worse survival. In normal lung, the top 100 clones were significantly more dominant than in tumor.

V is TRBV6-1 and J is TRBJ2-7; D might be TRBD1 (5 bases). Input material: lung tumor tissue. This TCR was recovered from a woman between 45 and 60 years old with non-small cell lung cancer. CDR3 amino acids: CASSEDRTYVSYKQYF. CDR3 bases: TGTGCCAGCAGTGAGGACCGGACATACGTGTCCTACAAGCAGTACTTC.